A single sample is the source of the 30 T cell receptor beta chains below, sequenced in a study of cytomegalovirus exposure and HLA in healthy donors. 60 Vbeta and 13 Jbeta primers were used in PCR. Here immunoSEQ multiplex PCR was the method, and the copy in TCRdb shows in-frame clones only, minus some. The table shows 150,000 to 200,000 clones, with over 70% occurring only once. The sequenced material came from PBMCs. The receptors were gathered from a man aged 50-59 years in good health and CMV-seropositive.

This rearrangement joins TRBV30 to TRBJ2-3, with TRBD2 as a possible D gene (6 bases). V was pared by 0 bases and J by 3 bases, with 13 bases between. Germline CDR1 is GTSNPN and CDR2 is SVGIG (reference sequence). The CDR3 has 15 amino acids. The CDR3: CAWSVAGIGTDTQYF. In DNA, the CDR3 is TGTGCCTGGAGTGTTGCGGGGATCGGGACAGATACGCAGTATTTT. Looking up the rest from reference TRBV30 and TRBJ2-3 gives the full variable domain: SQTIHQWPATLVQPVGSPLSLECTVEGTSNPNLYWYRQAAGRGLQLLFYSVGIGQISSEVPQNLSASRPQDRQFILSSKKLLLSDSGFYLCAWSVAGIGTDTQYFGPGTRLTVL.

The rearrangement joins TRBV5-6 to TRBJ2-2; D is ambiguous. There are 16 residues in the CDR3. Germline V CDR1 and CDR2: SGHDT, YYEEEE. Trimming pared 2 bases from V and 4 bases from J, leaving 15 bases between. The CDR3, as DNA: TGTGCCAGCAGCTTCGGTCCGCGTCGAGGCACCGGGGAGCTGTTTTTT. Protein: CASSFGPRRGTGELFF.

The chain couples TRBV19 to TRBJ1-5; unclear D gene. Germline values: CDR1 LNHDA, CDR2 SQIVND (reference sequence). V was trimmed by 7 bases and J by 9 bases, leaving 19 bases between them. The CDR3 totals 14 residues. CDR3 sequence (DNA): TGTGCCAGTAAGGAGGGCGTGAGGCGCGGGCCCCAGCATTTT. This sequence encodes CASKEGVRRGPQHF.

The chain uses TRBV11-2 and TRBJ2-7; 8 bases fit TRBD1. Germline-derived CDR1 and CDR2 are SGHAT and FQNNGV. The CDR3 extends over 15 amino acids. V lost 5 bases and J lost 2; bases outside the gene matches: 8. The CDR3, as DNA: TGTGCCAGCAGCGAAAGGACAGGGCTAGCCTACGAGCAGTACTTC. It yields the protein CASSERTGLAYEQYF.

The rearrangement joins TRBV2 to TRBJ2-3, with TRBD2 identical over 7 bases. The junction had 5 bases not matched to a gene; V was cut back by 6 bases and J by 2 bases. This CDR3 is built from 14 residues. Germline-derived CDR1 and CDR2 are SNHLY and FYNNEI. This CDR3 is CASRLRDYTDTQYF. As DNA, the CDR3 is TGTGCCAGCAGACTCAGGGACTACACAGATACGCAGTATTTT.

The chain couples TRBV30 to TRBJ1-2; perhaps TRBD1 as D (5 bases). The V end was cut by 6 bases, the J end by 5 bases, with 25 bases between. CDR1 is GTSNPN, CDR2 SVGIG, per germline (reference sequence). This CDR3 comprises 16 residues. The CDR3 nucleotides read TGTGCCTGCCCCTCGACGGGATCTCCCGGGGGGTATGGCTACACCTTC. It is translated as CACPSTGSPGGYGYTF.

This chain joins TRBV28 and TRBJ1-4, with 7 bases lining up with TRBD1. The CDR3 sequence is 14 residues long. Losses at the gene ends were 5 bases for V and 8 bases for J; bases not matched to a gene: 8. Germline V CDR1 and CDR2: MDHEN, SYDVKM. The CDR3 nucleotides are TGTGCCAGCAGTCCAGGGGGGCCTGACGAAAAACTGTTTTTT. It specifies CASSPGGPDEKLFF.

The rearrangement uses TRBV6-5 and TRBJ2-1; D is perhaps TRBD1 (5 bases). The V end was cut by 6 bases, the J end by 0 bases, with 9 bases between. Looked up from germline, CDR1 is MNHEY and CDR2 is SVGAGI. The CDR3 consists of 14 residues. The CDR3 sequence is CASSRQFSYNEQFF. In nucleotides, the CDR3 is TGTGCCAGCAGCCGACAGTTCTCCTACAATGAGCAGTTCTTC.

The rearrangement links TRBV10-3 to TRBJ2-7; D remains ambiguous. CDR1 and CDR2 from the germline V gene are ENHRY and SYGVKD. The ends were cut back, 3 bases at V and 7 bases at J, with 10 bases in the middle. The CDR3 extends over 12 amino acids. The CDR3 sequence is CAISDRPGEQYF. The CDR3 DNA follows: TGTGCCATCAGTGATAGGCCCGGGGAGCAGTACTTC.

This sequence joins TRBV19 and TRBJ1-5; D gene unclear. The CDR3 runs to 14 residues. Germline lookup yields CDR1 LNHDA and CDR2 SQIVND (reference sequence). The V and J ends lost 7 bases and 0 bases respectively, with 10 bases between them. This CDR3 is CASTQVRSNQPQHF. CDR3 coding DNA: TGTGCCAGTACTCAGGTCCGTAGCAATCAGCCCCAGCATTTT.

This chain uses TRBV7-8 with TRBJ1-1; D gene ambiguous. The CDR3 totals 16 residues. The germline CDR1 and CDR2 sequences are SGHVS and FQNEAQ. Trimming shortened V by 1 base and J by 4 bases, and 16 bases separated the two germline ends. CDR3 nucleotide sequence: TGTGCCAGCAGCTTAGACGGGGTTCGAGTATTCACTGAAGCTTTCTTT. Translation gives CASSLDGVRVFTEAFF.

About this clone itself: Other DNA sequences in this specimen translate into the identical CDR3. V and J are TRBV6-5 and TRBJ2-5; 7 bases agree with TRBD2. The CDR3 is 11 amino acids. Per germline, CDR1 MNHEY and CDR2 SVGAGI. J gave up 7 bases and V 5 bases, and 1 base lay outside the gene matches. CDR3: CASSRGGTQYF. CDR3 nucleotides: TGTGCCAGCAGTCGCGGGGGGACCCAGTACTTC.

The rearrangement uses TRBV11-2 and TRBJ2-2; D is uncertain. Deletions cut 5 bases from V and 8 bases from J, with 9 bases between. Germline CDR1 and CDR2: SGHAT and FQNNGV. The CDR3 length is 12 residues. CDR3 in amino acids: CASSPQLGELFF. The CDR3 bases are TGTGCCAGCAGCCCGCAGTTGGGGGAGCTGTTTTTT. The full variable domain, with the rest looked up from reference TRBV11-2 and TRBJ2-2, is EAGVAQSPRYKIIEKRQSVAFWCNPISGHATLYWYQQILGQGPKLLIQFQNNGVVDDSQLPKDRFSAERLKGVDSTLKIQPAKLEDSAVYLCASSPQLGELFFGEGSRLTVL.

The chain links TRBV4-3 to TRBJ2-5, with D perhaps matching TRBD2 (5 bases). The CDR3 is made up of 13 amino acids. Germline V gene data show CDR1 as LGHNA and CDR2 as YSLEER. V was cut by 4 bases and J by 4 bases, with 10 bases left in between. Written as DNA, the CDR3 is TGCGCCAGCAGCCGCAGGCTAGCAGAGACCCAGTACTTC. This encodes CASSRRLAETQYF.

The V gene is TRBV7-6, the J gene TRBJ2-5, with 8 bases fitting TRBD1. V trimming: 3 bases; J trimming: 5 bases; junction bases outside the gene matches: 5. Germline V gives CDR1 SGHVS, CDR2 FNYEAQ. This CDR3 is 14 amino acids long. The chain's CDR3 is CASSFGQGGETQYF. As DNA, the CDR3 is TGTGCCAGCAGCTTTGGACAGGGTGGGGAGACCCAGTACTTC. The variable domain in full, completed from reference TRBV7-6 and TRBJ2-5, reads GAGVSQSPRYKVTKRGQDVALRCDPISGHVSLYWYRQALGQGPEFLTYFNYEAQQDKSGLPNDRFSAERPEGSISTLTIQRTEQRDSAMYRCASSFGQGGETQYFGPGTRLLVL.

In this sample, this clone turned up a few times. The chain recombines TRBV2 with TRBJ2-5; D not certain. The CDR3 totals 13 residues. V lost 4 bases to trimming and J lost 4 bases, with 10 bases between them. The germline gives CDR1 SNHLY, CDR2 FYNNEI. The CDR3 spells CASSVKHRETQYF. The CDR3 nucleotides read TGTGCCAGCAGTGTGAAGCACAGAGAGACCCAGTACTTC.

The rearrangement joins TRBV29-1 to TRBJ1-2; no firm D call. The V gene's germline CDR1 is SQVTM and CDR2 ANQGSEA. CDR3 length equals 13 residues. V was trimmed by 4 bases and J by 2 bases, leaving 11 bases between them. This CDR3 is CSVVADQNYGYTF. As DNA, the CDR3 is TGCAGCGTTGTAGCAGACCAGAACTATGGCTACACCTTC.

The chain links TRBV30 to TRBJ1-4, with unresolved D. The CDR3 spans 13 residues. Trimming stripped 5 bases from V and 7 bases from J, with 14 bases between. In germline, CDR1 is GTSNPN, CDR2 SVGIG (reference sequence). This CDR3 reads CAWGVELPEKLFF. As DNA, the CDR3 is TGTGCCTGGGGAGTCGAATTACCTGAAAAACTGTTTTTT.

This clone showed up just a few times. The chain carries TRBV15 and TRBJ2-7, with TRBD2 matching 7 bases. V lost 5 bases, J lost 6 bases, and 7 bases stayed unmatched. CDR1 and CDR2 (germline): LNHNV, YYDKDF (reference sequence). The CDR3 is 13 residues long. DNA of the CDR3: TGTGCCACCAGCTCTCTGGGAGGGCGCGAGCAGTACTTC. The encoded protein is CATSSLGGREQYF. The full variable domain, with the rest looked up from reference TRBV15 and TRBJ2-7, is DAMVIQNPRYQVTQFGKPVTLSCSQTLNHNVMYWYQQKSSQAPKLLFHYYDKDFNNEADTPDNFQSRRPNTSFCFLDIRSPGLGDTAMYLCATSSLGGREQYFGPGTRLTVT.

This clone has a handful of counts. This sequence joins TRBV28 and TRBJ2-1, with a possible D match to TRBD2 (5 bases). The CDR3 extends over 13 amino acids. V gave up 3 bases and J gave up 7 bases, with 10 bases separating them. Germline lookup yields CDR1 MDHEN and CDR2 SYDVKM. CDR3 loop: CASSFLRGNEQFF. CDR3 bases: TGTGCCAGCAGTTTCCTCCGGGGTAATGAGCAGTTCTTC.

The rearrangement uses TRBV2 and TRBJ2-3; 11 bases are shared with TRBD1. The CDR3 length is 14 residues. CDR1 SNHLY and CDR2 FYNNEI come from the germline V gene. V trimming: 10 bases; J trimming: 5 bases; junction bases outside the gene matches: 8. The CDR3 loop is CATLGQGAGDTQYF. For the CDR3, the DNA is TGTGCCACCCTCGGACAGGGGGCCGGAGATACGCAGTATTTT.

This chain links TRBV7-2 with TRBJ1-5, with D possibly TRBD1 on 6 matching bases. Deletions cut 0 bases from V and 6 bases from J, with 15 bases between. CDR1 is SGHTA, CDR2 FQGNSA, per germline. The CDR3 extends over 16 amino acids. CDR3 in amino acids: CASSLAQAGAGQPQHF. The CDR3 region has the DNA TGTGCCAGCAGCTTAGCGCAGGCGGGGGCAGGTCAGCCCCAGCATTTT.

The DNA for the CDR3 is TGTGCCAGTAGTGAGGTTTTTGACAGCTCCTATGGCTACACCTTC. It translates to CASSEVFDSSYGYTF. This chain connects TRBV19 to TRBJ1-2; TRBD1 might be the D (5 bases). Germline V gives CDR1 LNHDA, CDR2 SQIVND (reference sequence). V lost 5 bases to trimming and J lost 4 bases, with 17 bases between them. This CDR3 comprises 15 residues. The entire variable domain, with the rest obtained from reference TRBV19 and TRBJ1-2, is as follows: DGGITQSPKYLFRKEGQNVTLSCEQNLNHDAMYWYRQDPGQGLRLIYYSQIVNDFQKGDIAEGYSVSREKKESFPLTVTSAQKNPTAFYLCASSEVFDSSYGYTFGSGTRLTVV.

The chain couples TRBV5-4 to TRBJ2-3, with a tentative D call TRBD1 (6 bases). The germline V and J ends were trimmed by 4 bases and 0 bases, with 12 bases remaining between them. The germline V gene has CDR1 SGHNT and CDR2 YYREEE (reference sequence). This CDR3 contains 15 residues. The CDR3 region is CASSQGFSSTDTQYF. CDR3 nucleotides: TGTGCCAGCAGCCAGGGGTTCTCTAGCACAGATACGCAGTATTTT. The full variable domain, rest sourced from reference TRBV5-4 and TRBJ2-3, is ETGVTQSPTHLIKTRGQQVTLRCSSQSGHNTVSWYQQALGQGPQFIFQYYREEENGRGNFPPRFSGLQFPNYSSELNVNALELDDSALYLCASSQGFSSTDTQYFGPGTRLTVL.

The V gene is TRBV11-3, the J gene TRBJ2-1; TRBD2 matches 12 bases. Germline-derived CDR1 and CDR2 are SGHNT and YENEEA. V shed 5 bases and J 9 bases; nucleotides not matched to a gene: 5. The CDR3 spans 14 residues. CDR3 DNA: TGTGCCAGCAGCCTAGCGGGGGGGATACCTGAGCAGTTCTTC. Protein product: CASSLAGGIPEQFF.

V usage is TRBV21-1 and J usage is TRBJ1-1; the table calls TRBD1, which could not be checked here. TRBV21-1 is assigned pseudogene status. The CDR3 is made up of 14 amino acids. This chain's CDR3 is CASSKGQWNTEAFF. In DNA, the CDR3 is TGTGCCAGCAGCAAAGGACAGTGGAACACTGAAGCTTTCTTT.

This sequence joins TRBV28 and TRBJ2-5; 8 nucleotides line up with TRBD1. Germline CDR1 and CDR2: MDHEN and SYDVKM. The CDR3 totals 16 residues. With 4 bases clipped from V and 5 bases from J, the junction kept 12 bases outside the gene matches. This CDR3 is CASSSPRGPKGETQYF. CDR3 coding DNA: TGTGCCAGCAGTTCCCCCAGGGGGCCTAAGGGGGAGACCCAGTACTTC. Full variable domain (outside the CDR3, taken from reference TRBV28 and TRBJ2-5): DVKVTQSSRYLVKRTGEKVFLECVQDMDHENMFWYRQDPGLGLRLIYFSYDVKMKEKGDIPEGYSVSREKKERFSLILESASTNQTSMYLCASSSPRGPKGETQYFGPGTRLLVL.

The CDR3 spells CASTPTSRTGRRYF. CDR3 coding DNA: TGTGCCAGCACCCCAACGTCCCGGACAGGCCGGAGGTACTTC. This chain links TRBV28 with TRBJ2-7, with 7 positions matching TRBD1. J lost 12 bases, V lost 7 bases, and 18 bases had no gene match. This CDR3 region has 14 residues. Germline V gene data show CDR1 as MDHEN and CDR2 as SYDVKM.

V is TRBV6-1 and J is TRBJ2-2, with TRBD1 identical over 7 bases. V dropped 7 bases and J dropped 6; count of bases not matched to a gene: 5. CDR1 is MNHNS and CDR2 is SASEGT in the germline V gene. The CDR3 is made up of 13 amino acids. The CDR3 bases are TGTGCCAGCAAGGGACAGCATTCCGGGGAGCTGTTTTTT. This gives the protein CASKGQHSGELFF.

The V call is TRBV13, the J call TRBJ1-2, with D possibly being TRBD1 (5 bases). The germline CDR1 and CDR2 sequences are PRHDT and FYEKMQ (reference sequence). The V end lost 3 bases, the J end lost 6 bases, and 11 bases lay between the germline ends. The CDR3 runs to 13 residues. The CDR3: CASSFPQGDGYTF. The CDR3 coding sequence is TGTGCCAGCAGCTTTCCCCAGGGCGATGGCTACACCTTC.